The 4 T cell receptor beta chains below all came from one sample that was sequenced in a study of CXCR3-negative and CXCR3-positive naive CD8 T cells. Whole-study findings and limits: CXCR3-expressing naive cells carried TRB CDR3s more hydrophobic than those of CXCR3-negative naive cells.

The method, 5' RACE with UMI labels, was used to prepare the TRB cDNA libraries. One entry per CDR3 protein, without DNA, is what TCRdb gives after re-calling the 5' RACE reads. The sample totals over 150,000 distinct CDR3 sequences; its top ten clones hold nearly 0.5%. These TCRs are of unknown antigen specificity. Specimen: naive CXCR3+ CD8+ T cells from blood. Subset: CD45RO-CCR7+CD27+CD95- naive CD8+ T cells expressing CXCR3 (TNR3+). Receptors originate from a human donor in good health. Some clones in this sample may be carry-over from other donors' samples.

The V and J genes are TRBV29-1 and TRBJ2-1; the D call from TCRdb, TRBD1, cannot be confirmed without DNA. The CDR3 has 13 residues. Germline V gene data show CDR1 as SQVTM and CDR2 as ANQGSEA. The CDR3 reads CSVVEPWGNEQFF.

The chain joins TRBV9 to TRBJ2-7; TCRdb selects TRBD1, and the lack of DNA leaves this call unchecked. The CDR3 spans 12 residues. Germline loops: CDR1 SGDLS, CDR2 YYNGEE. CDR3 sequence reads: CASSPRQGEQYF.

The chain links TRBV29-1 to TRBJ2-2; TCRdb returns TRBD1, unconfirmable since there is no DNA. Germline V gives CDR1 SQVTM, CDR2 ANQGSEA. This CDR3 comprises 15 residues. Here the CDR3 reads CSVEDRGSRTGELFF.

CDR3 in amino acids: CASTHSIGPYEQYF. The rearrangement uses TRBV12-3 or TRBV12-4 and TRBJ2-7. The CDR3 contains 14 residues.